Each of the 30 T cell receptor beta chains below was sequenced from the same sample in a study of shared clonotypes between healthy human individuals. Data came from immunoSEQ multiplex PCR; TCRdb stores just in-frame clones and leaves some out. The table includes some 2,100,000 clones, 90% to 96% detected once. The sample taken for sequencing was naive CD4+ T cells sorted from blood. The subset was: CD45RA+ positively selected. The receptors were gathered from a man between 18 and 35 years old in good health.

Concerning this clone: At the DNA level, this CDR3 is encoded by other sequences in the same sample as well. The chain links TRBV2 to TRBJ2-5, with 11 bases aligning to TRBD1. This CDR3 is 15 amino acids long. Trimming at V came to 6 bases and at J to 4 bases, leaving 7 bases not matched to a gene. CDR1 SNHLY and CDR2 FYNNEI come from the germline V gene. The CDR3 DNA follows: TGTGCCAGCAGCAGCGGACAGGGGGCGGGAGAGACCCAGTACTTC. Amino acids: CASSSGQGAGETQYF.

This chain connects TRBV2 to TRBJ2-5; unclear D gene. The CDR3 spans 14 residues. Per the germline V gene, CDR1 is SNHLY and CDR2 is FYNNEI. The germline V and J ends were trimmed by 6 bases and 2 bases, with 13 bases remaining between them. DNA for the CDR3: TGTGCCAGCAGCCGGACGGTTTCTCAAGAGACCCAGTACTTC. This gives the protein CASSRTVSQETQYF.

The chain carries TRBV10-3 and TRBJ1-3, with D possibly TRBD1 on 5 matching bases. The CDR3 consists of 14 residues. Trimming took off 6 bases at V and 0 bases at J, with 9 bases between the two ends. CDR1 is ENHRY, CDR2 SYGVKD, per germline. For the CDR3, the DNA is TGTGCCATCAGGGGGGAAACCTCTGGAAACACCATATATTTT. This translates into CAIRGETSGNTIYF.

This chain uses TRBV6-5 with TRBJ1-1, with no clear D. The CDR3 length is 15 residues. Per the germline V gene, CDR1 is MNHEY and CDR2 is SVGAGI. Trimming cost V 2 bases and J 5 bases, with 15 bases left between them. CDR3 residues: CASSYPQGGSTEAFF. The CDR3 DNA sequence: TGTGCCAGCAGTTACCCCCAAGGAGGGAGTACTGAAGCTTTCTTT.

As to this clone: Distinct nucleotide sequences in the sample also encode this CDR3. V and J are TRBV6-5 and TRBJ1-2; possible D gene TRBD1, 5 bases. Between the trimmed V and J ends, which lost 2 bases and 2 bases, there was a span of 9 bases. The CDR3 is 14 residues long. Germline values: CDR1 MNHEY, CDR2 SVGAGI. The CDR3 spells CASSYGGGNYGYTF. The CDR3 nucleotides read TGTGCCAGCAGTTACGGGGGAGGGAACTATGGCTACACCTTC.

In DNA form, the CDR3 reads TGTGCCAGCAGTACAGGGGGCTATTACAATGAGCAGTTCTTC. Its protein product is CASSTGGYYNEQFF. The gene calls are TRBV6-5 and TRBJ2-1, with 9 bases that match TRBD1. The CDR3 totals 14 residues. V was pared by 5 bases and J by 4 bases, with 3 bases of the junction left unmatched. Germline CDR1 MNHEY, CDR2 SVGAGI.

The rearrangement uses TRBV18 and TRBJ2-2; D is ambiguous. Per the germline V gene, CDR1 is KGHSH and CDR2 is LQKENI. The V and J ends lost 3 bases and 9 bases respectively, with 11 bases between them. The CDR3 runs 13 residues. Here the CDR3 reads CASSPPRNRELFF. CDR3 bases: TGTGCCAGCTCACCCCCCCGTAACCGGGAGCTGTTTTTT.

The V gene is TRBV18, the J gene TRBJ1-1, with TRBD1 matching over 9 bases. Germline trimming cut 5 bases from V and 3 bases from J; bases unmatched to any gene: 10. Germline-derived CDR1 and CDR2 are KGHSH and LQKENI. The CDR3 sequence is 16 residues long. CDR3 nucleotide sequence: TGTGCCAGCTCAGCCTACAGGGGGCTAGGGGACACTGAAGCTTTCTTT. It codes for CASSAYRGLGDTEAFF.

The V call is TRBV7-2, the J call TRBJ1-4, with D tentatively TRBD1 (6 bases). The germline CDR1 and CDR2 sequences are SGHTA and FQGNSA. Trimming removed 5 bases from V and 2 bases from J, with 12 bases in between. The CDR3 spans 15 residues. The CDR3 sequence: CASSPQGFTNEKLFF. The CDR3 bases are TGTGCCAGCAGCCCACAGGGTTTTACTAATGAAAAACTGTTTTTT.

The V call is TRBV5-1, the J call TRBJ1-1; D uncertain. The CDR3 runs to 14 residues. With 4 bases removed from V and 4 bases from J, the gap between germline ends came to 14 bases. The germline CDR1 and CDR2 sequences are SGHRS and YFSETQ. CDR3 loop: CASSLRTEFTEAFF. CDR3 nucleotides: TGCGCCAGCAGCCTCCGTACAGAATTCACTGAAGCTTTCTTT. Supplemented by reference TRBV5-1 and TRBJ1-1, the full variable domain reads KAGVTQTPRYLIKTRGQQVTLSCSPISGHRSVSWYQQTPGQGLQFLFEYFSETQRNKGNFPGRFSGRQFSNSRSEMNVSTLELGDSALYLCASSLRTEFTEAFFGQGTRLTVV.

The chain employs TRBV27 and TRBJ1-2, with no clear D. CDR3 size: 13 residues. CDR1 MNHEY and CDR2 SMNVEV come from the germline V gene (reference sequence). Deletions cut 5 bases from V and 0 bases from J, with 7 bases between. This chain's CDR3 is CASSTYSNYGYTF. The CDR3 nucleotides are TGTGCCAGCAGTACTTATTCTAACTATGGCTACACCTTC.

The rearrangement links TRBV2 to TRBJ1-4; D possibly corresponds to TRBD1 (6 bases). Between the trimmed V and J ends, which lost 6 bases and 8 bases, there was a span of 16 bases. Germline V CDR1 and CDR2: SNHLY, FYNNEI. The CDR3 runs to 14 residues. The chain's CDR3 is CASSPRGDGEKLFF. DNA for the CDR3: TGTGCCAGCAGCCCTAGGGGGGACGGCGAAAAACTGTTTTTT.

The CDR3 loop is CASSLTPGLNTDTQYF. DNA of the CDR3: TGTGCCAGCAGCTTAACCCCGGGACTGAACACAGATACGCAGTATTTT. The V and J genes are TRBV7-2 and TRBJ2-3; tentative D call: TRBD2 (6 bases). The CDR3 is 16 residues long. CDR1 and CDR2 (germline): SGHTA, FQGNSA. V was clipped by 2 bases and J by 2 bases, with 14 bases between them.

The chain carries TRBV30 and TRBJ1-6; 7 bases align to TRBD1. The CDR3 loop spans 14 amino acids. Germline-derived CDR1 and CDR2 are GTSNPN and SVGIG (reference sequence). J gave up 6 bases and V 3 bases, and 5 bases lay outside the gene matches. The CDR3 protein is CAWRLTGVNSPLHF. Here the CDR3 DNA reads TGTGCCTGGAGACTTACAGGGGTTAATTCACCCCTCCACTTT.

The J gene is TRBJ2-7, the V gene TRBV10-3; TRBD2 matches at 13 bases. The germline gives CDR1 ENHRY, CDR2 SYGVKD. V lost 5 bases, J lost 0 bases, and 7 bases stayed unmatched. This CDR3 has 17 residues. CDR3 in amino acids: CAISPGLAGESSYEQYF. DNA for the CDR3: TGTGCCATCAGTCCAGGACTAGCGGGAGAGAGCTCCTACGAGCAGTACTTC.

The rearrangement joins TRBV5-1 to TRBJ2-5, with D perhaps given as TRBD1 or TRBD2 (5 bases each). Germline V gene lookup returns CDR1 SGHRS and CDR2 YFSETQ. V lost 4 bases to trimming and J lost 1 base, with 14 bases between them. The CDR3 consists of 15 residues. For the CDR3, the DNA is TGCGCCAGCAGCCCCTCGGTTGGGGGCCAAGAGACCCAGTACTTC. Translation: CASSPSVGGQETQYF.

The V call is TRBV6-1, the J call TRBJ2-3; TRBD1 agrees at 7 bases. After removal of 3 bases from V and 4 bases from J, the junction contained 7 bases not matched to a gene. This CDR3 spans 15 amino acids. The germline gives CDR1 MNHNS, CDR2 SASEGT. For the CDR3, the DNA is TGTGCCAGCAGTGATGGGCAGGGGGTGGCAGATACGCAGTATTTT. Protein product: CASSDGQGVADTQYF.

For this clone: An end of the junction does not agree with germline; a read error may underlie this. The chain recombines TRBV5-1 with TRBJ2-5; D unresolved. The CDR3 is 13 residues long. Germline CDR1 SGHRS, CDR2 YFSETQ. The CDR3: CASSLEPQGTQYF. Written as DNA, the CDR3 is TGCGCCAGCAGCTTGGAGCCCCAAGGGACCCAGTACTTC.

This clone was observed once. The rearrangement uses TRBV12-5 and TRBJ2-5, with a possible D match to TRBD1 (5 bases). Deletions cut 1 base from V and 1 base from J, with 13 bases between. The CDR3 runs to 16 residues. Germline CDR1 LGHNT, CDR2 FRNRAP. The CDR3 DNA is TGTGCTAGTGGTTTGGCTACAGGTACCCGCCAAGAGACCCAGTACTTC. This gives the protein CASGLATGTRQETQYF.

The V call is TRBV6-5, the J call TRBJ2-7, with 8 bases identical to TRBD2. Germline V lookup: CDR1 MNHEY, CDR2 SVGAGI. The CDR3 covers 13 residues. J gave up 3 bases and V 7 bases, and 5 bases lay outside the gene matches. The CDR3 nucleotides are TGTGCCAGCAATCCAAGCGGGAGCTACGAGCAGTACTTC. Its translation is CASNPSGSYEQYF.

The chain employs TRBV18 and TRBJ1-1, with a tentative D call TRBD1 (5 bases). Germline assignment: CDR1 KGHSH and CDR2 LQKENI. V was cut by 4 bases and J by 2 bases, with 14 bases left in between. The length of the CDR3 is 15 residues. This chain's CDR3 is CASSLKQVLNTEAFF. The CDR3 coding sequence is TGTGCCAGCTCACTGAAACAGGTTCTAAACACTGAAGCTTTCTTT.

The chain is built from TRBV30 and TRBJ1-6, with 10 bases identical to TRBD1. V gave up 3 bases and J gave up 5 bases; unmatched junction bases: 4. The CDR3 extends over 15 amino acids. The germline V gene encodes CDR1 GTSNPN and CDR2 SVGIG (reference sequence). The CDR3: CAWRGTGVDNSPLHF. The CDR3 nucleotides are TGTGCCTGGAGAGGGACAGGGGTGGATAATTCACCCCTCCACTTT.

The chain employs TRBV19 and TRBJ2-5, with D perhaps TRBD1 (6 bases). Trimming left V 3 bases short and J 5 bases short, with 10 bases between. The CDR3 covers 13 residues. Germline V gene lookup returns CDR1 LNHDA and CDR2 SQIVND (reference sequence). CDR3: CASSMWGRETQYF. CDR3 nucleotides: TGTGCCAGTAGTATGTGGGGGCGGGAGACCCAGTACTTC.

The gene calls are TRBV28 and TRBJ1-5, with D possibly being TRBD1 (6 bases). This CDR3 contains 14 residues. V was cut by 3 bases and J by 6 bases, with 12 bases left in between. Germline lookup yields CDR1 MDHEN and CDR2 SYDVKM. Here the CDR3 DNA reads TGTGCCAGCAGTTTTGGGGGCCTGGGTCAGCCCCAGCATTTT. This translates into CASSFGGLGQPQHF.

The chain couples TRBV5-1 to TRBJ2-3, with D possibly being TRBD2 (5 bases). Between the trimmed V and J ends, which lost 0 bases and 1 base, there was a span of 15 bases. This CDR3 has 17 amino acids. Germline assignment: CDR1 SGHRS and CDR2 YFSETQ. The chain's CDR3 is CASSLAIRGRRTDTQYF. In DNA, the CDR3 is TGCGCCAGCAGCTTGGCCATTCGGGGAAGACGCACAGATACGCAGTATTTT.

This clone was seen just once. The chain joins TRBV19 to TRBJ1-1, with D maybe TRBD1 (5 bases). The CDR3 is 14 residues long. V was cut by 4 bases and J by 0 bases, with 9 bases left in between. Looked up from germline, CDR1 is LNHDA and CDR2 is SQIVND (reference sequence). CDR3 protein: CASSRGEVNTEAFF. CDR3 nucleotide sequence: TGTGCCAGTAGTAGAGGGGAGGTGAACACTGAAGCTTTCTTT.

The rearrangement joins TRBV7-2 to TRBJ1-6; TRBD1 is a possible D gene (6 bases). This CDR3 contains 17 residues. Trimming took off 1 base at V and 2 bases at J, with 12 bases between the two ends. Germline V gene data show CDR1 as SGHTA and CDR2 as FQGNSA. CDR3 loop: CASSLGQGRAYNSPLHF. The CDR3 DNA reads as TGTGCCAGCAGCTTAGGTCAGGGGCGCGCCTATAATTCACCCCTCCACTTT. The variable domain in full, completed from reference TRBV7-2 and TRBJ1-6, reads GAGVSQSPSNKVTEKGKDVELRCDPISGHTALYWYRQSLGQGLEFLIYFQGNSAPDKSGLPSDRFSAERTGGSVSTLTIQRTQQEDSAVYLCASSLGQGRAYNSPLHFGNGTRLTVT.

The CDR3 nucleotides are TGTGCCAGCAGTTCCGTTGGTGGGGCCGCCGGGTATGGCTACACCTTC. Translation gives CASSSVGGAAGYGYTF. The V gene is TRBV6-6, the J gene TRBJ1-2; possibly TRBD1 for D (5 bases). Trimming removed 4 bases at V and 5 bases at J, with 20 bases between. CDR1 is MNHNY and CDR2 is SVGAGI in the germline V gene (reference sequence). CDR3 length: 16 residues.

This clone was seen only a few times. The CDR3 DNA follows: TGTGCCAGCAGGGGGATGTGGTACCAAGAGACCCAGTACTTC. Protein product: CASRGMWYQETQYF. V gene TRBV6-1 combines with J gene TRBJ2-5, with no clear D. The CDR3 has 14 residues. In germline, CDR1 is MNHNS, CDR2 SASEGT. Trimming cost V 6 bases and J 0 bases, with 11 bases left between them.

On this clone: Other DNA variants within this sample encode the same CDR3. V and J are TRBV18 and TRBJ2-5; 7 nucleotides align to TRBD2. In germline, CDR1 is KGHSH, CDR2 LQKENI. V gave up 3 bases and J gave up 4 bases; unmatched junction bases: 2. The CDR3 extends over 13 amino acids. CDR3 in DNA: TGTGCCAGCTCACCGGCTAGCGGAGAGACCCAGTACTTC. Amino acids: CASSPASGETQYF.